These T cell receptor beta chains were read from a single sample in a study of shared clonotypes between healthy human individuals. Measured with immunoSEQ multiplex PCR; TCRdb has only the in-frame clones, and not every one. The sample lists around 940,000 clones, 76% occurring once. Sequenced input: memory CD4+ T cells sorted from blood. The receptors stem from a man between 18 and 29 years old in good health. CDR3s include the opening cysteine and the closing phenylalanine or tryptophan. D genes are given only for firm matches. Clone size appears in some rows only: once, few, many, or a class for an expanded clone.

CDR3 DNA,CDR3 protein,V gene,J gene,D gene,clone size
TGTGCCAGCAGATCGACAGACTTCGTCACTGAAGCTTTCTTT,CASRSTDFVTEAFF,TRBV7-9,TRBJ1-1,-,-
TGTGCCATCAGTGGGGGGGCCGGGACAAGGAACTCCTACGAGCAGTACTTC,CAISGGAGTRNSYEQYF,TRBV10-3,TRBJ2-7,-,-
TGCGCCAGCAGCTTGGGACAGGGGGCCTATGGCTACACCTTC,CASSLGQGAYGYTF,TRBV5-1,TRBJ1-2,TRBD1,-
TGTGCCAGCAGCTTCACCCCTAGCGGGGCCTACGAGCAGTACTTC,CASSFTPSGAYEQYF,TRBV7-2,TRBJ2-7,TRBD2,-
TGTGCCACCAGCAGGGAGACAGGGGGGATCAATGAGCAGTTCTTC,CATSRETGGINEQFF,TRBV15,TRBJ2-1,TRBD1,-
TGTGCCTGCGGGGACACAGCCACAGATACGCAGTATTTT,CACGDTATDTQYF,TRBV11-1,TRBJ2-3,-,-
TGCGCCAGCAGCTTGGATACAGGGCCTAATTCACCCCTCCACTTT,CASSLDTGPNSPLHF,TRBV5-1,TRBJ1-6,-,-
TGTGCCAGCAGCTTGGGGAGTAGCGGAGAGACCCAGTACTTC,CASSLGSSGETQYF,TRBV5-4,TRBJ2-5,-,once
TGCGCCAGCAGCTCGACTAGGACGGACACCGGGGAGCTGTTTTTT,CASSSTRTDTGELFF,TRBV4-1,TRBJ2-2,-,-
TGCGCCAGCAGCTTGGATGGAGGGGGCCGGACTGAAGCTTTCTTT,CASSLDGGGRTEAFF,TRBV5-1,TRBJ1-1,TRBD1,-
TGTGCCAGCAGTTACACAAGGGAGGGATATGGCTACACCTTC,CASSYTREGYGYTF,TRBV6-5,TRBJ1-2,-,-
TGTGCCAGCTCCCTCGAAGGGGGTTGGCGTGGGGAAGCTTTCTTT,CASSLEGGWRGEAFF,TRBV21-1,TRBJ1-1,-,-
TGTGCCAGCTCCATCTCGGGGAACACTGAAGCTTTCTTT,CASSISGNTEAFF,TRBV18,TRBJ1-1,-,-
TGTGCCACCAGCAGTTTGACGGGAAATCAGCCCCAGCATTTT,CATSSLTGNQPQHF,TRBV15,TRBJ1-5,-,few
TGCGCCAGCAGCTTGATTCCTGGGACTGAAGCTTTCTTT,CASSLIPGTEAFF,TRBV5-1,TRBJ1-1,-,-
TGTGCCAGCAGCCCCTGGGGGGGACAGAGCACAGATACGCAGTATTTT,CASSPWGGQSTDTQYF,TRBV7-9,TRBJ2-3,-,-
TGTGCCAGCAGCTTAGCGTTGACAGGATCTCCCCATGAGCAGTTCTTC,CASSLALTGSPHEQFF,TRBV11-2,TRBJ2-1,-,once
TGTGCCAGTAGCCGAGATGGGGCTAACTATGGCTACACCTTC,CASSRDGANYGYTF,TRBV19,TRBJ1-2,-,-
TGTGCCAGTAGTAAGGGACTAGACTCCTACAATGAGCAGTTCTTC,CASSKGLDSYNEQFF,TRBV19,TRBJ2-1,TRBD2,-
TGTGCCAGTAGTATTCCCGTGGGCTACGAGCAGTACTTC,CASSIPVGYEQYF,TRBV19,TRBJ2-7,-,-
TGTGCCAGCAGCTTAGCTCTAGCGGGGACGTACAATGAGCAGTTCTTC,CASSLALAGTYNEQFF,TRBV7-2,TRBJ2-1,TRBD2,few
TGTGCCACCAGCACTGATCGGGACACTGAAGCTTTCTTT,CATSTDRDTEAFF,TRBV15,TRBJ1-1,-,-
TGTGCCAGCAGACCCCCTCACAGAAAAGAAGCTTTCTTT,CASRPPHRKEAFF,TRBV6-5,TRBJ1-1,-,few
TGTGCCAGCAGCTCCTCACGACAGGGGAACACTGAAGCTTTCTTT,CASSSSRQGNTEAFF,TRBV7-9,TRBJ1-1,TRBD1,-
TGTGCCAGCAGCTTTGGTCAGGGAACCCAAGAGACCCAGTACTTC,CASSFGQGTQETQYF,TRBV11-2,TRBJ2-5,-,-
TGTGCTAGCAGTTCCTCAGTCGCAGATACGCAGTATTTT,CASSSSVADTQYF,TRBV7-7,TRBJ2-3,-,few
TGTGCCATCAGAGACAGTTCCAGTAATGAAAAACTGTTTTTT,CAIRDSSSNEKLFF,TRBV10-3,TRBJ1-4,-,-
TGTGCCTGGAGTCCCGGGACAGGGGATCGCTATGGCTACACCTTC,CAWSPGTGDRYGYTF,TRBV30,TRBJ1-2,TRBD1,-
TGTGCCAGTAGTAACCAGGGGCCCTCTGGAAACACCATATATTTT,CASSNQGPSGNTIYF,TRBV19,TRBJ1-3,-,-
TGTGCCAGCAGTTTGCCCGGGACAGTAGGGACCGGGGAGCTGTTTTTT,CASSLPGTVGTGELFF,TRBV27,TRBJ2-2,TRBD1,-
TGTGCCAGCAGCCCGCATGCTGGGACTGAAGCTTTCTTT,CASSPHAGTEAFF,TRBV14,TRBJ1-1,-,-
TGTGCCACCAGCAGAAATACAGGGCTAGATACGCAGTATTTT,CATSRNTGLDTQYF,TRBV15,TRBJ2-3,-,-
TGTGCCAGCAGGGACGTAGGGTTCGGCGAGCAGTACTTC,CASRDVGFGEQYF,TRBV6-1,TRBJ2-7,-,-
TGTGCCAGCAGCCGGATAGCGGGAGGGTCCACAGATACGCAGTATTTT,CASSRIAGGSTDTQYF,TRBV7-2,TRBJ2-3,TRBD2,-
TGTGCCAGCAGCGTAGCAGCAGGGCCCGTGGAGTTTGCCAAAAACATTCAGTACTTC,CASSVAAGPVEFAKNIQYF,TRBV9,TRBJ2-4,-,-
TGTGCCAGCTCCAACGGGGTACTCGCTTTCTTT,CASSNGVLAFF,TRBV19,TRBJ1-1,-,-
TGTGCCAGCAGTTCGGCTGACAGGGGGCGGAATCAGCCCCAGCATTTT,CASSSADRGRNQPQHF,TRBV28,TRBJ1-5,TRBD1,-
TGTGCCAGCTCACGATTAAGGACAGGGCCCGATACGCAGTATTTT,CASSRLRTGPDTQYF,TRBV18,TRBJ2-3,TRBD1,-
TGTGCCAGCAGCTCCGGACAGGGGGCGCTTCTGGGCCTCCACTTT,CASSSGQGALLGLHF,TRBV7-2,TRBJ1-6,TRBD1,-
TGCACCAGCAGCCAAGTTAATGCCGGGACCCTGGGCTACGAGCAGTACTTC,CTSSQVNAGTLGYEQYF,TRBV1,TRBJ2-7,-,-
TGTGCCAGCAGCCCCATGACTAGCGGGGGGGCCCACGAGCAGTACTTC,CASSPMTSGGAHEQYF,TRBV7-9,TRBJ2-7,TRBD2,-
TGTGCCAGCAGTTCCTCCGGGACTAGGGGAGTGGAGACCCAGTACTTC,CASSSSGTRGVETQYF,TRBV27,TRBJ2-5,TRBD2,-
TGTGCCAGCAGCCCCGGATGGGGCGGCGAGCAGTACTTC,CASSPGWGGEQYF,TRBV7-2,TRBJ2-7,-,many
TGTGCCAGCAGCTCCCCCCGTACCGGGAGTGAAAAACTGTTTTTT,CASSSPRTGSEKLFF,TRBV7-2,TRBJ1-4,-,few
TGTGCCAGTAGCTTTTCACTGGACTGGGACACTGAAGCTTTCTTT,CASSFSLDWDTEAFF,TRBV19,TRBJ1-1,-,-
TGTGCCTGGAGATTTACACTGACAGATAATTCACCCCTCCACTTT,CAWRFTLTDNSPLHF,TRBV30,TRBJ1-6,-,-
TGTGCCAGCAGCTTAGTTGGGGATATAGGCTATGGCTACACCTTC,CASSLVGDIGYGYTF,TRBV7-2,TRBJ1-2,-,-
TGTGCCAGCAGCGCTTGGGAAAGAGGGTATGGCTACACCTTC,CASSAWERGYGYTF,TRBV7-9,TRBJ1-2,-,-
TGTGCCAGTAGTATAGTTAGGACTAGCGGGACGTACAATGAGCAGTTCTTC,CASSIVRTSGTYNEQFF,TRBV19,TRBJ2-1,TRBD2,-
TGTGCCAGCAGCAAGACAAGCCCGAACACCGGGGAGCTGTTTTTT,CASSKTSPNTGELFF,TRBV6-5,TRBJ2-2,-,-
TGTGCCAGCAGCCTCTTGCGTACACAAGAGACCCAGTACTTC,CASSLLRTQETQYF,TRBV11-2,TRBJ2-5,-,-
TGTGCCAGCAGCAAAGGACAGGGGGGCTACACCTTC,CASSKGQGGYTF,TRBV21-1,TRBJ1-2,-,-
TGTGCCAGCTCACCACAGGGGAGAGGGGGCAATCAGCCCCAGCATTTT,CASSPQGRGGNQPQHF,TRBV18,TRBJ1-5,-,-
TGTGCCAGCAGCGTAGACTCCCAGCCCAATCAGCCCCAGCATTTT,CASSVDSQPNQPQHF,TRBV9,TRBJ1-5,-,many
TGTGCCAGCAGCCAAGTCGACAAAGGCAGGGGGGATTATGGCTACACCTTC,CASSQVDKGRGDYGYTF,TRBV4-2,TRBJ1-2,TRBD1,-